The clone carrying this T cell receptor (beta chain) has a single count. This record comes from a study of cytomegalovirus exposure and HLA in healthy donors. About the study: Some 200 million T cells yielded roughly 100 million unique TCR beta sequences, as an earlier analysis found.

Donors showed nominal health when sampled, although they likely had unrecorded immune exposures. Vbeta (60) and Jbeta (13) primers were used in the PCR. The protocol was immunoSEQ multiplex PCR, while the TCRdb copy is restricted to in-frame clones and leaves out a portion. This repertoire shows about 45,000 clones, 70% to 80% found once; its top ten account for less than 4%. What was sequenced was PBMCs. The TCR sequence derives from a woman in her thirties in good health and CMV-seronegative.

The CDR3 bases are TGTGCCAGCAGTTACTCGAGGTCGAAGGGGGACTATGGCTACACCTTC. Translation: CASSYSRSKGDYGYTF. V usage is TRBV6-5 and J usage is TRBJ1-2, with TRBD1 as a possible D gene (6 bases). The CDR3 consists of 16 residues. V lost 0 bases, J lost 3 bases, and 14 bases lay in between. Germline CDR1 MNHEY, CDR2 SVGAGI.